This T cell receptor (beta chain) derives from a study of identical twins. Unique molecular identifiers were present on cDNA, and template switching added a universal primer site. From the 5' RACE reads, TCRdb called clonotypes with MiXCR, one entry per CDR3 protein. The sample lists 1.5 million to 2 million distinct CDR3 sequences, under 35% occurring once. General study findings and limits: Carriage of fewer insertions was seen in abundant cord blood beta clonotypes, whereas memory repertoires showed none.

This clonotype was seen a few times. The antigen remains unidentified. Looked up from germline, CDR1 is SQVTM and CDR2 is ANQGSEA. V shed 4 bases and J shed 5 bases, with 17 bases lying between them. The CDR3 is made up of 14 amino acids. Healthy Caucasian individuals made up all the donors. The sequence derives from a newborn girl in good health. The V call is TRBV29-1, the J call TRBJ2-5; a possible D gene is TRBD2 (6 bases). The sequencing sample was made of cord blood. CDR3 protein: CSVVSPRLGETQYF. The CDR3 DNA reads TGCAGCGTTGTTAGTCCTCGACTAGGGGAGACCCAGTACTTC. The entire variable domain, with the rest obtained from reference TRBV29-1 and TRBJ2-5, is as follows: SAVISQKPSRDICQRGTSLTIQCQVDSQVTMMFWYRQQPGQSLTLIATANQGSEATYESGFVIDKFPISRPNLTFSTLTVSNMSPEDSSIYLCSVVSPRLGETQYFGPGTRLLVL.